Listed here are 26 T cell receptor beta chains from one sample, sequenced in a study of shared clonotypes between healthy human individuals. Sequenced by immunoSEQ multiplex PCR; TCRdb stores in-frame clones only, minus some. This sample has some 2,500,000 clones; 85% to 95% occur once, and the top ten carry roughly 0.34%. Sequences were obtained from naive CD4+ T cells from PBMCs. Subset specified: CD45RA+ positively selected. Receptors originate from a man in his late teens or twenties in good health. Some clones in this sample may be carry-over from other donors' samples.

The CDR3 loop reads CASSAPGLAEGEQFF. For the CDR3, the DNA is TGTGCCAGCAGCGCCCCAGGGCTAGCGGAGGGTGAGCAGTTCTTC. The gene calls are TRBV9 and TRBJ2-1; 7 nucleotides align to TRBD2. The CDR3 extends over 15 amino acids. Germline loops: CDR1 SGDLS, CDR2 YYNGEE. J gave up 9 bases and V 3 bases, and 12 bases lay outside the gene matches.

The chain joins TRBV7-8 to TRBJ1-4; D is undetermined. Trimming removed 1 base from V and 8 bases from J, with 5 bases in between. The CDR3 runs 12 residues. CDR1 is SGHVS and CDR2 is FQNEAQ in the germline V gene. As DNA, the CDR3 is TGTGCCAGCAGCTTAGGTCAAGAAAAACTGTTTTTT. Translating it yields CASSLGQEKLFF.

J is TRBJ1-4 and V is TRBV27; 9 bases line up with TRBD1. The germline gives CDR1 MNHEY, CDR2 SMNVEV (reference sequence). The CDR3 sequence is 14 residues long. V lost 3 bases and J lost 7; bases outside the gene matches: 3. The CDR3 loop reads CASSFRDRAEKLFF. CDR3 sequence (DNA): TGTGCCAGCAGTTTCCGGGACAGGGCTGAAAAACTGTTTTTT.

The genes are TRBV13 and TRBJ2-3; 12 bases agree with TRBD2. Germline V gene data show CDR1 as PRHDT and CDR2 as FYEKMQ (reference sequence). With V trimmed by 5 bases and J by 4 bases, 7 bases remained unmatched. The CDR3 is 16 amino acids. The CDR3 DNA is TGTGCCAGCAGCCCGACTAGCGGGAGCCTCCCAGATACGCAGTATTTT. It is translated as CASSPTSGSLPDTQYF.

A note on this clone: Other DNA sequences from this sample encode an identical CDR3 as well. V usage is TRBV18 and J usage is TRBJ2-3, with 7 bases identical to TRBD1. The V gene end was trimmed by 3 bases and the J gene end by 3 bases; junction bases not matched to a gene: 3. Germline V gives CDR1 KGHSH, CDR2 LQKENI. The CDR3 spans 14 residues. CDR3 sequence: CASSPRQGTDTQYF. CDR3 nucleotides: TGTGCCAGCTCACCTCGACAGGGTACAGATACGCAGTATTTT.

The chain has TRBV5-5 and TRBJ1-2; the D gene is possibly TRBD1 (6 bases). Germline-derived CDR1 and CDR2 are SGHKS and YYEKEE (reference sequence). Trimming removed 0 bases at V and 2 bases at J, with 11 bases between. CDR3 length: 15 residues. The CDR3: CASSLETGRNYGYTF. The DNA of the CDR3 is TGTGCCAGCAGCTTGGAAACAGGGCGAAACTATGGCTACACCTTC.

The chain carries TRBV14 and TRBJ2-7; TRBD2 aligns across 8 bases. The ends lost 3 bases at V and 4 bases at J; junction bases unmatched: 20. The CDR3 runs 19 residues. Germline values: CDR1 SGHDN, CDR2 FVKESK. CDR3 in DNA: TGTGCCAGCAGCCATCGGCCAGGGAGGCTCCGAGCGGGAGCGTACGAGCAGTACTTC. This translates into CASSHRPGRLRAGAYEQYF.

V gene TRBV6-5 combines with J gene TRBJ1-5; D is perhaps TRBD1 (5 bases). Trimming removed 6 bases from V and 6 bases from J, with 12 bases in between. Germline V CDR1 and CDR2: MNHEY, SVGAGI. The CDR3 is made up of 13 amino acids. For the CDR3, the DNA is TGTGCCAGCAGGGGACGTCGGGGTCAGCCCCAGCATTTT. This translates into CASRGRRGQPQHF.

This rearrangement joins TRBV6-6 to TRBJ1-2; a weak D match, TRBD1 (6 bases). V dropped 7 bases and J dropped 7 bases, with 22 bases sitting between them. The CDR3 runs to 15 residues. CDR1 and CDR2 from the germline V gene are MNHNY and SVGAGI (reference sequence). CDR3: CASNRSGGGFSGYTF. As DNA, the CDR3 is TGTGCCAGCAATCGAAGTGGGGGCGGGTTCTCTGGCTACACCTTC.

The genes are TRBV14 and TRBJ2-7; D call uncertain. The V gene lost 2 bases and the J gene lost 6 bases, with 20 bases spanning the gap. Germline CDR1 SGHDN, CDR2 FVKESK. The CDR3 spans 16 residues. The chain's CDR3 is CASSQRVPSGPVEQYF. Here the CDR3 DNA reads TGTGCCAGCAGCCAAAGGGTCCCCTCGGGTCCCGTCGAGCAGTACTTC.

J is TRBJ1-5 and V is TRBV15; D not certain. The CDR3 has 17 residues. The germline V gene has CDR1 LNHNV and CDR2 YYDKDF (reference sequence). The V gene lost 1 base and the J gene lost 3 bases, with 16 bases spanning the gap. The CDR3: CATSRGFKPGYNQPQHF. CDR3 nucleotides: TGTGCCACCAGCAGAGGATTCAAACCCGGTTACAATCAGCCCCAGCATTTT.

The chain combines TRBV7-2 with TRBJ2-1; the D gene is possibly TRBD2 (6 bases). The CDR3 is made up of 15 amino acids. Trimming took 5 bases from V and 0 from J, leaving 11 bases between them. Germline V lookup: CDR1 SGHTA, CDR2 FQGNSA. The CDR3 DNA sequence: TGTGCCAGCAGCCGGGGGAGCGACTCCTACAATGAGCAGTTCTTC. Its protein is CASSRGSDSYNEQFF. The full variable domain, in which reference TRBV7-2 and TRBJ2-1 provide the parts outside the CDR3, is GAGVSQSPSNKVTEKGKDVELRCDPISGHTALYWYRQSLGQGLEFLIYFQGNSAPDKSGLPSDRFSAERTGGSVSTLTIQRTQQEDSAVYLCASSRGSDSYNEQFFGPGTRLTVL.

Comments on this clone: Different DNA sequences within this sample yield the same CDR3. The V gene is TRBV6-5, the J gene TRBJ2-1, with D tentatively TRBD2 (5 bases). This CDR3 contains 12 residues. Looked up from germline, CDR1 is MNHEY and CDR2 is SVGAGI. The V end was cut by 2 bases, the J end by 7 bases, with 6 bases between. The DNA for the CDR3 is TGTGCCAGCAGTTACAGAGGGAATGAGCAGTTCTTC. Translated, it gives CASSYRGNEQFF.

The CDR3 spells CSVVSGGTYEQYF. CDR3 nucleotides: TGCAGCGTTGTCTCGGGGGGCACCTACGAGCAGTACTTC. The chain is built from TRBV29-1 and TRBJ2-5; tentatively, D is TRBD2 (7 bases). The DNA end favors TRBJ2-7, so the J call may be wrong. The CDR3 has 13 residues. The germline V gene has CDR1 SQVTM and CDR2 ANQGSEA.

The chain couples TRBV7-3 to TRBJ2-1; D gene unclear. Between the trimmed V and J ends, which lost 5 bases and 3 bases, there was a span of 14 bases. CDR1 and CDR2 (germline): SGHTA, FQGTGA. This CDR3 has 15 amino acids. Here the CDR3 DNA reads TGTGCCAGCAGCCCCCTCGGCGGCAACTACAATGAGCAGTTCTTC. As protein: CASSPLGGNYNEQFF.

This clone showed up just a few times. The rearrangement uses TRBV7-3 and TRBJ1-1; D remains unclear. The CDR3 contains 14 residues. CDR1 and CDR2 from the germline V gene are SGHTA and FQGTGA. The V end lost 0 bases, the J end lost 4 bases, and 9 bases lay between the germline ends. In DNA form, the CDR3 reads TGTGCCAGCAGCTTAACGGAGGGTAGCACTGAAGCTTTCTTT. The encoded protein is CASSLTEGSTEAFF.

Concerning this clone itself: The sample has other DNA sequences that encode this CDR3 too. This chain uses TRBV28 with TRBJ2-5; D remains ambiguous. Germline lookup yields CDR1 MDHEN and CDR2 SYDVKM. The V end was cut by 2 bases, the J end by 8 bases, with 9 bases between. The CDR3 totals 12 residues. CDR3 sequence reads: CASSLAGRTQYF. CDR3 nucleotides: TGTGCCAGCAGTTTAGCCGGGCGAACCCAGTACTTC.

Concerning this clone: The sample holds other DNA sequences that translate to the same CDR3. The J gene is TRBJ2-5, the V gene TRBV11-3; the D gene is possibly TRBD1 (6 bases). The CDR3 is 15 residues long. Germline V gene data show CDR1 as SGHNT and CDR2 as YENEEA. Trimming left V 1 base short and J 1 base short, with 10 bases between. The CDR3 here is CASSLGTGPQETQYF. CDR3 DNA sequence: TGTGCCAGCAGCTTAGGCACAGGGCCCCAAGAGACCCAGTACTTC.

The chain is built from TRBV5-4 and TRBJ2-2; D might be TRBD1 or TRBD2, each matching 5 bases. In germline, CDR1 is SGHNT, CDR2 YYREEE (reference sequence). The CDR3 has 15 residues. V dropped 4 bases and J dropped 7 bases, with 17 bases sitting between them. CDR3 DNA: TGTGCCAGCAGCCGGGACGAGGGGCGCAGCGGGGAGCTGTTTTTT. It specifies CASSRDEGRSGELFF.

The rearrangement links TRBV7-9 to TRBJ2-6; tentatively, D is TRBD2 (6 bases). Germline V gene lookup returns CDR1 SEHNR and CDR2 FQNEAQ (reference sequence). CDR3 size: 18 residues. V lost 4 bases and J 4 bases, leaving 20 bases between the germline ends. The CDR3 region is CASSSRAGRTNGANVLTF. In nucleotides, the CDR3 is TGTGCCAGCAGCTCACGGGCAGGGAGGACGAACGGGGCCAACGTCCTGACTTTC.

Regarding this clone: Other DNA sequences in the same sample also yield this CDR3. The DNA for the CDR3 is TGCGCCAGCAGCGGTGGGACTAGCGGCTACGAGCAGTACTTC. Translation gives CASSGGTSGYEQYF. V and J are TRBV5-1 and TRBJ2-7; 11 nucleotides agree with TRBD2. CDR3 size: 14 residues. With V trimmed by 4 bases and J by 3 bases, 3 bases remained unmatched. Per germline, CDR1 SGHRS and CDR2 YFSETQ.

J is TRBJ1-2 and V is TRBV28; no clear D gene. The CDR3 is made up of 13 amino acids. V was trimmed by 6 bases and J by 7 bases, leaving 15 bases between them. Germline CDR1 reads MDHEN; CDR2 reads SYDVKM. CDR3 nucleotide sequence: TGTGCCAGCAGGACGTTGAATAATTTTGGCTACACCTTC. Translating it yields CASRTLNNFGYTF.

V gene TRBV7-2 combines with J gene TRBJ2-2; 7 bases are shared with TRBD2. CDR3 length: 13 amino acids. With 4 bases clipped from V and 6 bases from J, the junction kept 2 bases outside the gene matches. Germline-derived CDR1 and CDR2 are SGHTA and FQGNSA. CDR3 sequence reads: CASSWGGAGELFF. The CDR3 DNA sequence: TGTGCCAGCAGCTGGGGAGGGGCCGGGGAGCTGTTTTTT.

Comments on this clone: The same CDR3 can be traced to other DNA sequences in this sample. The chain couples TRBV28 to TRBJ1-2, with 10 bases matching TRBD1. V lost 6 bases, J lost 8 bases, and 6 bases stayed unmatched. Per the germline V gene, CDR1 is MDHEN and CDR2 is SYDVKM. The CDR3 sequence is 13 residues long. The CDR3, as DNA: TGTGCCAGCAGCGCGGGACAGGGGTACGGCTACACCTTC. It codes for CASSAGQGYGYTF.

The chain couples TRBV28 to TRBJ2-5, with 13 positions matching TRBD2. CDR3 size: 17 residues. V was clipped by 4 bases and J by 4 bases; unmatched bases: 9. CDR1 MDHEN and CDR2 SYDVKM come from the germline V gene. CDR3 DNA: TGTGCCAGCAGTTACCCCGGACTAGCGGGAGCCGCAGAGACCCAGTACTTC. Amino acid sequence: CASSYPGLAGAAETQYF.

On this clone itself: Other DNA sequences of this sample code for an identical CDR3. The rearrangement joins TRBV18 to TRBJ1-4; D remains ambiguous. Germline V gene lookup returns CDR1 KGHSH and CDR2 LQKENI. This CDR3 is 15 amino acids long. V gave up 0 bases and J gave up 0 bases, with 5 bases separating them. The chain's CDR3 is CASSPPGATNEKLFF. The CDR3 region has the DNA TGTGCCAGCTCACCACCTGGAGCAACTAATGAAAAACTGTTTTTT.